These 19 T cell receptor beta chains came from one sample sequenced in a study of shared clonotypes between healthy human individuals. TCRdb's table, derived via immunoSEQ multiplex PCR, lists solely in-frame clones and lacks some. The table includes roughly 2,000,000 clones, over 85% detected once. CD45RO-negative cells were positively selected for CCR7, leaving out terminally differentiated effector memory CD45RA+ cells. Sample: naive CD8+ T cells sorted from blood. Receptors originate from a man aged 18 to 35 in good health.

This rearrangement joins TRBV15 to TRBJ2-1; TRBD1 aligns across 8 bases. The CDR3 runs to 15 residues. The V segment lost 3 bases and the J segment 7 bases; nucleotides outside the gene matches: 8. The germline V gene encodes CDR1 LNHNV and CDR2 YYDKDF (reference sequence). The CDR3 DNA reads as TGTGCCACCAGCAGTGCAGGACAGGGCGATAATGAGCAGTTCTTC. Its translation: CATSSAGQGDNEQFF.

Only one count was recorded for this clone. This chain joins TRBV18 and TRBJ1-2; D unresolved. The CDR3 is 14 amino acids. Germline V gene data show CDR1 as KGHSH and CDR2 as LQKENI. Between the trimmed V and J ends, which lost 0 bases and 5 bases, there was a span of 10 bases. The CDR3 region is CASSPPSGVYGYTF. In DNA, the CDR3 is TGTGCCAGCTCACCACCGTCAGGAGTGTATGGCTACACCTTC.

This clone came up a few times. Other DNA sequences within the sample encode an identical CDR3. This chain links TRBV7-3 with TRBJ1-5; D not resolved. Germline values: CDR1 SGHTA, CDR2 FQGTGA. The CDR3 consists of 11 residues. V shed 8 bases and J shed 3 bases, with 5 bases lying between them. Here the CDR3 DNA reads TGTGCCAGCTCGTTCAATCAGCCCCAGCATTTT. Translating it yields CASSFNQPQHF.

The V call is TRBV2, the J call TRBJ2-7; D is tentatively TRBD1 or TRBD2 (5 bases each). Germline loops: CDR1 SNHLY, CDR2 FYNNEI. The CDR3 length is 11 residues. Trimming stripped 8 bases from V and 5 bases from J, with 10 bases between. The CDR3 DNA is TGTGCCAGCTCCCAGGGAGACGAGCAGTACTTC. The encoded protein is CASSQGDEQYF.

The chain recombines TRBV5-1 with TRBJ2-3; TRBD2 matches at 9 bases. From germline, CDR1 is SGHRS and CDR2 YFSETQ. V lost 0 bases, J lost 4 bases, and 6 bases stayed unmatched. The CDR3 loop spans 16 amino acids. The CDR3 loop is CASSLEGSGRSDTQYF. For the CDR3, the DNA is TGCGCCAGCAGCTTGGAAGGTAGCGGGAGATCAGATACGCAGTATTTT.

This rearrangement joins TRBV11-2 to TRBJ2-7; the match to TRBD1 covers 9 bases. The ends lost 4 bases at V and 4 bases at J; junction bases unmatched: 8. CDR1 is SGHAT, CDR2 FQNNGV, per germline. The CDR3 has 15 residues. This chain's CDR3 is CASSSPGGTGYEQYF. The CDR3 bases are TGTGCCAGCAGCTCCCCCGGGGGGACAGGGTACGAGCAGTACTTC.

The chain recombines TRBV6-1 with TRBJ2-5; D is perhaps TRBD1 (5 bases). Germline V gene lookup returns CDR1 MNHNS and CDR2 SASEGT. This CDR3 is 14 amino acids long. The V and J ends lost 1 base and 4 bases respectively, with 10 bases between them. The CDR3 DNA reads TGTGCCAGCAGTGAAGGGACATGGTCAGAGACCCAGTACTTC. This codes for CASSEGTWSETQYF.

This chain uses TRBV28 with TRBJ1-1; D gene unclear. The length of the CDR3 is 13 residues. Trimming stripped 5 bases from V and 11 bases from J, with 18 bases between. CDR1 and CDR2 from the germline V gene are MDHEN and SYDVKM. In DNA, the CDR3 is TGTGCCAGCAGTCCACGTTCGATTCCCGAGGCTTTCTTT. This encodes CASSPRSIPEAFF.

The V gene is TRBV4-1, the J gene TRBJ2-7; 10 positions agree with TRBD1. The germline CDR1 and CDR2 sequences are MGHRA and YSYEKL. The CDR3 is 16 residues long. The ends lost 3 bases at V and 4 bases at J; junction bases unmatched: 9. CDR3 region: CASSQIPGTGEYEQYF. The DNA of the CDR3 is TGCGCCAGCAGCCAGATTCCCGGGACAGGGGAGTACGAGCAGTACTTC.

The chain joins TRBV5-1 to TRBJ1-1; 7 bases fit TRBD1. The CDR3 is 18 amino acids. The ends lost 2 bases at V and 0 bases at J; junction bases unmatched: 13. Germline CDR1 and CDR2: SGHRS and YFSETQ. CDR3 region: CASSLDSTGEGLNTEAFF. DNA for the CDR3: TGCGCCAGCAGCTTAGATAGTACAGGGGAGGGGCTGAACACTGAAGCTTTCTTT.

This clone was observed a handful of times. The rearrangement joins TRBV19 to TRBJ2-7; maybe TRBD1 (6 bases). The germline CDR1 and CDR2 sequences are LNHDA and SQIVND (reference sequence). With 4 bases removed from V and 0 bases from J, the gap between germline ends came to 10 bases. This CDR3 is built from 14 residues. CDR3: CASSTTGHSYEQYF. CDR3 nucleotides: TGTGCCAGTAGTACCACGGGACACTCCTACGAGCAGTACTTC.

The rearrangement uses TRBV11-2 and TRBJ1-4, with D hard to call. Trimming stripped 2 bases from V and 4 bases from J, with 5 bases between. CDR1 and CDR2 (germline): SGHAT, FQNNGV. The CDR3 covers 13 residues. CDR3 in amino acids: CASSLYFNEKLFF. The DNA for the CDR3 is TGTGCCAGCAGCTTATACTTTAATGAAAAACTGTTTTTT.

This chain links TRBV29-1 with TRBJ2-7; weak D call: TRBD1 (5 bases). V was pared by 3 bases and J by 3 bases, with 12 bases between. The CDR3 runs 13 residues. Germline CDR1 reads SQVTM; CDR2 reads ANQGSEA. The chain's CDR3 is CSVEWQGYYEQYF. The CDR3 DNA is TGCAGCGTTGAGTGGCAGGGCTACTACGAGCAGTACTTC.

V gene TRBV11-2 combines with J gene TRBJ2-3; D is perhaps TRBD2 (7 bases). Per the germline V gene, CDR1 is SGHAT and CDR2 is FQNNGV. V was clipped by 5 bases and J by 10 bases, with 13 bases between them. The CDR3 covers 12 residues. CDR3 residues: CASSLGGVSQYF. The CDR3, as DNA: TGTGCCAGCAGCCTAGGGGGGGTATCGCAGTATTTT.

The chain links TRBV27 to TRBJ2-3, with TRBD2 matching 12 bases. Unmatched junction bases numbered 15, after V lost 0 bases and J lost 5 bases. The germline CDR1 and CDR2 sequences are MNHEY and SMNVEV (reference sequence). The CDR3 loop spans 20 amino acids. CDR3 bases: TGTGCCAGCAGTTTATCGATACCCCAACGGAGACTAGCGGGAGAAGATACGCAGTATTTT. The encoded protein is CASSLSIPQRRLAGEDTQYF.

The V call is TRBV7-2, the J call TRBJ2-7; 9 bases line up with TRBD1. V shed 5 bases and J 5 bases; nucleotides not matched to a gene: 10. The CDR3 sequence is 15 residues long. CDR1 is SGHTA, CDR2 FQGNSA, per germline. In DNA, the CDR3 is TGTGCCAGCAGCAAGGGGACAGGGATTTTCAACGAGCAGTACTTC. Translation: CASSKGTGIFNEQYF.

The chain joins TRBV27 to TRBJ2-7, with D perhaps matching TRBD2 (6 bases). The V end lost 4 bases, the J end lost 3 bases, and 10 bases lay between the germline ends. This CDR3 is built from 13 residues. The germline CDR1 and CDR2 sequences are MNHEY and SMNVEV (reference sequence). The CDR3 loop is CASSYGGYYEQYF. Here the CDR3 DNA reads TGTGCCAGCAGTTATGGGGGGTACTACGAGCAGTACTTC.

In its sample, this clone was seen a few times. The V gene is TRBV7-2, the J gene TRBJ1-1; D remains ambiguous. The germline V gene encodes CDR1 SGHTA and CDR2 FQGNSA. V lost 3 bases and J 8 bases, leaving 4 bases between the germline ends. The CDR3 sequence is 10 residues long. As DNA, the CDR3 is TGTGCCAGCAGCTTTGGCGAAGCTTTCTTT. Amino acids: CASSFGEAFF. Full variable domain (outside the CDR3, taken from reference TRBV7-2 and TRBJ1-1): GAGVSQSPSNKVTEKGKDVELRCDPISGHTALYWYRQSLGQGLEFLIYFQGNSAPDKSGLPSDRFSAERTGGSVSTLTIQRTQQEDSAVYLCASSFGEAFFGQGTRLTVV.

The chain uses TRBV5-4 and TRBJ2-1, with D possibly being TRBD2 (8 bases). Germline CDR1 SGHNT, CDR2 YYREEE (reference sequence). This CDR3 comprises 14 residues. V was trimmed by 2 bases and J by 9 bases, leaving 15 bases between them. The CDR3 DNA reads TGTGCCAGCAGCTTACAGGGGACTAGTCGTGAGCAGTTCTTC. This gives the protein CASSLQGTSREQFF.